This is a list of T cell receptor beta chains from one sample in a study of blood T cell repertoires in COVID-19. Repertoires were generated with immunoSEQ multiplex PCR, while TCRdb's copy carries only in-frame clones and drops some. The table records nearly 200,000 clones, around 84% of them present only once. Sequenced: peripheral blood. Source of these receptors: a human donor in a cohort sampled during active COVID-19. Each CDR3 is given with its conserved first and last residue. D genes are given only for firm matches. Expanded clones get a size class; other rows say once, few or many, or leave the size out.

d_gene,v_gene,j_gene,abundance,CDR3nt,CDR3aa
-,TRBV12-3/TRBV12-4,TRBJ1-5,once,TGTGCCAGCAGTGAGTATAGCAATCAGCCCCAGCATTTT,CASSEYSNQPQHF
-,TRBV7-2,TRBJ1-5,-,TGTGCCAGCAGCTTAGCGCGGTCGAATCAGCCCCAGCATTTT,CASSLARSNQPQHF
-,TRBV5-1,TRBJ1-1,-,TGCGCCAGCAGCTTGGTGGGGGGGTTTGCCCCGAACACTGAAGCTTTCTTT,CASSLVGGFAPNTEAFF
-,TRBV3-1/TRBV3-2,TRBJ1-1,-,TGTGCCAGCAGCGGGGGCCTCCGGGGGAACACTGAAGCTTTCTTT,CASSGGLRGNTEAFF
-,TRBV23-1,TRBJ2-2,-,TGCGCCAGCAACACGGGTTGGCAGGGCGGCACCGGGGAGCTGTTTTTT,CASNTGWQGGTGELFF
TRBD1,TRBV6-1,TRBJ2-7,once,TGTGCCAGCAGTGAACTAGTCAACAGGGGCCCCTACGAGCAGTACTTC,CASSELVNRGPYEQYF
-,TRBV5-1,TRBJ2-1,-,TGCGCCAGCAGCTTGGCGGGCGGGGCCCCTGAGGATGAGCAGTTCTTC,CASSLAGGAPEDEQFF
TRBD1,TRBV6-5,TRBJ1-1,once,TGTGCCAGCAGACTCAGACAGGGGAACACTGAAGCTTTCTTT,CASRLRQGNTEAFF
TRBD1,TRBV3-1/TRBV3-2,TRBJ2-1,-,TGTGCCAGCAGCCCGTACCTATTGACAGGGTCGGATGAGCAGTTCTTC,CASSPYLLTGSDEQFF
TRBD2,TRBV7-9,TRBJ2-2,-,TGTGCCAGCAGCGGACTAGGTGCTACGGGGAACACCGGGGAGCTGTTTTTT,CASSGLGATGNTGELFF
TRBD1,TRBV27,TRBJ2-2,-,TGTGCCAGCAGTTTCGGGACAGAGAACACCGGGGAGCTGTTTTTT,CASSFGTENTGELFF
-,TRBV12-3/TRBV12-4,TRBJ2-1,-,TGTGCCAGCAGTTTTGCCAGGCTGCGTGAGCAGTTCTTC,CASSFARLREQFF
-,TRBV7-3,TRBJ1-1,-,TGTGCCAGCAGCGCCGGCGGGGGGAACACTGAAGCTTTCTTT,CASSAGGGNTEAFF
-,TRBV6-5,TRBJ2-5,-,TGTGCCAGCAGCACCAGGGAGGGGGGAGAGACCCAGTACTTC,CASSTREGGETQYF
-,TRBV19,TRBJ1-6,-,TGTGCCAGTATGAGGACAGATAATTCACCCCTCCACTTT,CASMRTDNSPLHF
TRBD2,TRBV19,TRBJ2-3,once,TGTGCCAGTAGTACCGGACTAGTTCGGGGCACAGATACGCAGTATTTT,CASSTGLVRGTDTQYF
-,TRBV7-6,TRBJ2-3,-,TGTGCCAGCAGCTTAGATTTGTTACTAGAAAAAAATACGCAGTATTTT,CASSLDLLLEKNTQYF
-,TRBV27,TRBJ1-1,once,TGTGCCAGCTTTTATAGCAGTGAAGCTTTCTTT,CASFYSSEAFF
-,TRBV6-2/TRBV6-3,TRBJ1-2,few,TGTGCCAGCAGTGGGGCAGGGATTGGCTACACCTTC,CASSGAGIGYTF
-,TRBV15,TRBJ1-2,-,TGTGCCACCAGCAGGGAGGTTTTTGGCTACACCTTC,CATSREVFGYTF
TRBD2,TRBV5-6,TRBJ2-2,-,TGTGCCAGCAGCTTCCTCGAGGGGAGGGGCGGGGAGCTGTTTTTT,CASSFLEGRGGELFF
TRBD2,TRBV11-2,TRBJ2-1,-,TGTGCCAGCAGCTTTCGGCGGGGGGGACGAACTAACAATGAGCAGTTCTTC,CASSFRRGGRTNNEQFF
TRBD1,TRBV29-1,TRBJ1-2,-,TGCAGCGGAGGACAGGGACCTGGCTACACCTTC,CSGGQGPGYTF
-,TRBV19,TRBJ1-5,-,TGTGCCAGTAGGGAGATCAATCAGCCCCAGCATTTT,CASREINQPQHF